This passage covers 30 T cell receptor beta chains from one sample sequenced in a study of technical replicates of blood from a handful of donors. Only in-frame clones appear in the TCRdb table, and some are missing; sequencing was by immunoSEQ multiplex PCR. Found here are around 60,000 clones, roughly 92% of them singletons; the top ten hold about 4.6%. Sequences were obtained from PBMCs. Receptor source: a human donor in good health. Some clones in this sample may be carry-over from other donors' samples.

This chain links TRBV5-3 with TRBJ2-5, with TRBD2 matching 8 bases. TRBV5-3 is flagged as an ORF with uncertain function. V was pared by 0 bases and J by 0 bases, with 10 bases of the junction left unmatched. The CDR3 runs 18 residues. The CDR3 protein is CARSLGRERGPYQETQYF. The CDR3 nucleotides read TGTGCCAGAAGCTTGGGGCGGGAGCGGGGGCCTTACCAAGAGACCCAGTACTTC.

The rearrangement uses TRBV13 and TRBJ2-2; TRBD2 matches at 12 bases. J was trimmed by 6 bases and V by 5 bases; bases with no gene match: 4. Germline CDR1 reads PRHDT; CDR2 reads FYEKMQ (reference sequence). The CDR3 covers 15 residues. For the CDR3, the DNA is TGTGCCAGCAGCAGACTAGCGGGAGTGGCCGGGGAGCTGTTTTTT. Encoded protein: CASSRLAGVAGELFF.

This rearrangement joins TRBV2 to TRBJ1-4, with D maybe TRBD1 (5 bases). Germline lookup yields CDR1 SNHLY and CDR2 FYNNEI. This CDR3 comprises 14 residues. Trimming pared 7 bases from V and 7 bases from J, leaving 16 bases between. The CDR3 protein is CASTWGREGEKLFF. The CDR3, as DNA: TGTGCCAGCACTTGGGGCAGGGAAGGTGAAAAACTGTTTTTT.

CDR3 residues: CASSYLAESYEQYF. DNA for the CDR3: TGTGCCAGCAGTTACCTCGCGGAATCCTACGAGCAGTACTTC. The V and J genes are TRBV6-6 and TRBJ2-7; D not resolved. V lost 2 bases and J lost 1, with 9 bases in between. The CDR3 is made up of 14 amino acids. Germline CDR1 MNHNY, CDR2 SVGAGI (reference sequence).

The J gene is TRBJ2-7, the V gene TRBV4-1, with TRBD2 matching over 9 bases. V gave up 3 bases and J gave up 1 base; unmatched junction bases: 7. Germline V gene sequence: CDR1 MGHRA, CDR2 YSYEKL. The CDR3 has 16 amino acids. This CDR3 is CASSQSRGGRSYEQYF. The DNA of the CDR3 is TGCGCCAGCAGCCAGTCGCGGGGGGGCCGATCCTACGAGCAGTACTTC.

The chain uses TRBV10-3 and TRBJ1-1; tentatively, D is TRBD1 (5 bases). CDR3 length equals 16 residues. Trimming shortened V by 8 bases and J by 0 bases, and 19 bases separated the two germline ends. Per germline, CDR1 ENHRY and CDR2 SYGVKD. The CDR3 DNA follows: TGTGCCATCGCGCCAACAGGTCCGACCATGAACACTGAAGCTTTCTTT. Translating it yields CAIAPTGPTMNTEAFF.

The genes are TRBV7-2 and TRBJ1-1; D is unclear. CDR1 is SGHTA and CDR2 is FQGNSA in the germline V gene. This CDR3 region has 14 residues. V was pared by 4 bases and J by 4 bases, with 13 bases between. The CDR3 DNA sequence: TGTGCCAGCAGCTCTTCCGGGATCATCACTGAAGCTTTCTTT. As protein: CASSSSGIITEAFF.

This rearrangement joins TRBV27 to TRBJ2-7; D not resolved. Trimming left V 5 bases short and J 7 bases short, with 24 bases between. The V gene's germline CDR1 is MNHEY and CDR2 SMNVEV (reference sequence). This CDR3 comprises 16 residues. In DNA, the CDR3 is TGTGCCAGCAGTCCCACCTACATTAGACTCGGCCAAGAGCAGTACTTC. The encoded protein is CASSPTYIRLGQEQYF.

The CDR3 DNA sequence: TGTGCCAGCAGCTCAGCTAGCGGGAGGGGGCCAGATACGCAGTATTTT. Its translation: CASSSASGRGPDTQYF. This chain joins TRBV7-3 and TRBJ2-3; TRBD2 agrees at 12 bases. CDR3 length: 16 residues. V lost 4 bases and J lost 4; bases outside the gene matches: 6. From germline, CDR1 is SGHTA and CDR2 FQGTGA. The full variable domain, completed using reference TRBV7-3 and TRBJ2-3, is GAGVSQTPSNKVTEKGKYVELRCDPISGHTALYWYRQSLGQGPEFLIYFQGTGAADDSGLPNDRFFAVRPEGSVSTLKIQRTERGDSAVYLCASSSASGRGPDTQYFGPGTRLTVL.

The CDR3 DNA sequence: TGCGCCAGCAGCAGACTAGCGGGAGGGATTAGCACAGATACGCAGTATTTT. Translation gives CASSRLAGGISTDTQYF. The chain links TRBV5-1 to TRBJ2-3; TRBD2 aligns across 14 bases. This CDR3 is 17 amino acids long. V lost 4 bases and J lost 0; bases outside the gene matches: 4. The germline V gene encodes CDR1 SGHRS and CDR2 YFSETQ.

In its sample, this clone was seen once. This chain connects TRBV5-1 to TRBJ2-3; 13 bases map to TRBD2. The CDR3 covers 17 residues. The germline gives CDR1 SGHRS, CDR2 YFSETQ. With V trimmed by 6 bases and J by 5 bases, 12 bases remained unmatched. The CDR3 loop is CASTRTSGRASGDTQYF. The DNA for the CDR3 is TGCGCCAGCACCAGGACTAGCGGGAGAGCCAGTGGAGATACGCAGTATTTT.

This chain links TRBV7-8 with TRBJ2-7; possibly TRBD2 for D (6 bases). Germline loops: CDR1 SGHVS, CDR2 FQNEAQ. This CDR3 has 13 amino acids. Trimming took off 8 bases at V and 2 bases at J, with 13 bases between the two ends. The CDR3 DNA sequence: TGTGCCAGCCTGGCGGGGCAACCCTACGAGCAGTACTTC. This sequence encodes CASLAGQPYEQYF.

The chain recombines TRBV2 with TRBJ1-2; TRBD1 is a possible D gene (5 bases). The CDR3 consists of 13 residues. Per germline, CDR1 SNHLY and CDR2 FYNNEI. Trimming removed 3 bases from V and 4 bases from J, with 9 bases in between. As DNA, the CDR3 is TGTGCCAGCAGTGAGCAGGGCCTCTATGGCTACACCTTC. This encodes CASSEQGLYGYTF.

This chain joins TRBV5-4 and TRBJ1-3, with TRBD1 identical over 10 bases. The CDR3 spans 16 residues. V lost 0 bases and J lost 8; bases outside the gene matches: 8. CDR1 is SGHNT, CDR2 YYREEE, per germline (reference sequence). The CDR3 spells CASSLVTGGPSDTIYF. The CDR3 DNA reads as TGTGCCAGCAGCTTGGTGACAGGGGGCCCTTCGGACACCATATATTTT. The variable domain in full, with the rest retrieved from reference TRBV5-4 and TRBJ1-3, is ETGVTQSPTHLIKTRGQQVTLRCSSQSGHNTVSWYQQALGQGPQFIFQYYREEENGRGNFPPRFSGLQFPNYSSELNVNALELDDSALYLCASSLVTGGPSDTIYFGEGSWLTVV.

This clone was seen only a few times. The rearrangement joins TRBV25-1 to TRBJ2-4, with unresolved D. Trimming took 2 bases from V and 0 from J, leaving 8 bases between them. CDR1 is MGHDK, CDR2 SYGVNS, per germline. This CDR3 has 15 amino acids. The CDR3 reads CASSEHSLAKNIQYF. The CDR3 DNA sequence: TGTGCCAGCAGTGAACACTCATTAGCCAAAAACATTCAGTACTTC.

This rearrangement joins TRBV5-6 to TRBJ1-5; D ambiguous. CDR1 is SGHDT, CDR2 YYEEEE, per germline. CDR3 length equals 12 residues. V was trimmed by 2 bases and J by 4 bases, leaving 4 bases between them. The CDR3 DNA follows: TGTGCCAGCAGCTTCCAAAATCAGCCCCAGCATTTT. Amino acids: CASSFQNQPQHF.

This sequence joins TRBV2 and TRBJ1-2, with D perhaps TRBD1 (5 bases). CDR3 length: 12 amino acids. CDR1 SNHLY and CDR2 FYNNEI come from the germline V gene. Between the trimmed V and J ends, which lost 7 bases and 3 bases, there was a span of 9 bases. CDR3 residues: CASNQGDYGYTF. The CDR3 nucleotides are TGTGCCAGCAACCAGGGTGACTATGGCTACACCTTC.

This clone was counted a single time. The J gene is TRBJ2-3, the V gene TRBV29-1, with 10 bases matching TRBD2. Per germline, CDR1 SQVTM and CDR2 ANQGSEA. CDR3 length: 15 amino acids. V shed 6 bases and J 5 bases; nucleotides not matched to a gene: 11. CDR3 DNA: TGCAGCGTCGGCCCCAGCGGGGGGGCGAGAGATACGCAGTATTTT. Translating gives CSVGPSGGARDTQYF.

This sequence joins TRBV12-5 and TRBJ2-2, with 9 bases fitting TRBD1. Trimming removed 2 bases from V and 5 bases from J; junction bases left unmatched: 9. The CDR3 has 17 residues. CDR1 and CDR2 (germline): LGHNT, FRNRAP. CDR3 residues: CASGLPPGQGDTGELFF. The CDR3 DNA reads as TGTGCTAGTGGTTTGCCTCCGGGACAGGGAGATACCGGGGAGCTGTTTTTT.

This clone is a singleton in its sample. CDR3 sequence reads: CASSFNGGYTEAFF. In nucleotides, the CDR3 is TGTGCCAGCAGTTTTAATGGGGGCTATACTGAAGCTTTCTTT. This rearrangement joins TRBV27 to TRBJ1-1; maybe TRBD1 (6 bases). Trimming removed 3 bases from V and 5 bases from J, with 13 bases in between. The CDR3 has 14 amino acids. CDR1 MNHEY and CDR2 SMNVEV come from the germline V gene (reference sequence).

In DNA form, the CDR3 reads TGTGCCAGCAGCCCATCCCACAGCAACAACTATGGCTACACCTTC. Translation gives CASSPSHSNNYGYTF. The chain employs TRBV5-5 and TRBJ1-2; D remains ambiguous. Germline values: CDR1 SGHKS, CDR2 YYEKEE (reference sequence). The ends were cut back, 4 bases at V and 2 bases at J, with 15 bases in the middle. The CDR3 totals 15 residues.

This clone was seen a few times. The chain's CDR3 is CASSRLRTEAFF. CDR3 in DNA: TGTGCCAGCAGCCGCTTACGGACTGAAGCTTTCTTT. The V gene is TRBV5-4, the J gene TRBJ1-1, with unresolved D. With 4 bases removed from V and 5 bases from J, the gap between germline ends came to 9 bases. The CDR3 consists of 12 residues. Germline CDR1 and CDR2: SGHNT and YYREEE (reference sequence).

The CDR3 coding sequence is TGTGCCAGCAGCTTAGGACAGGGCCCCCAGGCTTTCTTT. This translates into CASSLGQGPQAFF. The chain joins TRBV5-4 to TRBJ1-1; 8 nucleotides line up with TRBD1. Germline CDR1 and CDR2: SGHNT and YYREEE (reference sequence). V was clipped by 2 bases and J by 11 bases; unmatched bases: 8. This CDR3 spans 13 amino acids.

The chain joins TRBV9 to TRBJ2-1; 13 bases map to TRBD2. This CDR3 contains 18 residues. V shed 5 bases and J 2 bases; nucleotides not matched to a gene: 10. The germline V gene encodes CDR1 SGDLS and CDR2 YYNGEE. The CDR3 loop reads CASSETSGGAWPYNEQFF. DNA for the CDR3: TGTGCCAGCAGTGAAACTAGCGGGGGGGCCTGGCCCTACAATGAGCAGTTCTTC.

The gene calls are TRBV5-1 and TRBJ2-5; 7 bases line up with TRBD1. Germline V gene lookup returns CDR1 SGHRS and CDR2 YFSETQ. V shed 4 bases, J shed 1 base, and the junction held 7 bases outside the gene matches. CDR3 length: 15 residues. CDR3 nucleotides: TGCGCCAGCAGCAGGGGGACAGCATTCCAAGAGACCCAGTACTTC. Encoded protein: CASSRGTAFQETQYF. Drawing the rest from reference TRBV5-1 and TRBJ2-5, the complete variable domain is KAGVTQTPRYLIKTRGQQVTLSCSPISGHRSVSWYQQTPGQGLQFLFEYFSETQRNKGNFPGRFSGRQFSNSRSEMNVSTLELGDSALYLCASSRGTAFQETQYFGPGTRLLVL.

This chain connects TRBV4-3 to TRBJ1-5, with no clear D. This CDR3 contains 15 residues. The V end was cut by 1 base, the J end by 3 bases, with 10 bases between. CDR1 is LGHNA and CDR2 is YSLEER in the germline V gene. The CDR3 bases are TGCGCCAGCAGCCAAGGCTACAGATTCAATCAGCCCCAGCATTTT. Translation: CASSQGYRFNQPQHF.

The chain couples TRBV7-9 to TRBJ1-2; no clear D. This CDR3 contains 13 residues. Germline CDR1 is SEHNR and CDR2 is FQNEAQ (reference sequence). Trimming took 8 bases from V and 10 from J, leaving 20 bases between them. The CDR3 nucleotides read TGTGCCAGCCCATTGGAGGGAGACGGCCCCTACACCTTC. It codes for CASPLEGDGPYTF. Based on the CDR3 plus reference TRBV7-9 and TRBJ1-2, the full variable domain is DTGVSQNPRHKITKRGQNVTFRCDPISEHNRLYWYRQTLGQGPEFLTYFQNEAQLEKSRLLSDRFSAERPKGSFSTLEIQRTEQGDSAMYLCASPLEGDGPYTFGSGTRLTVV.

This chain joins TRBV5-1 and TRBJ2-7, with 11 bases matching TRBD1. V trimming: 2 bases; J trimming: 5 bases; junction bases outside the gene matches: 6. This CDR3 is built from 15 residues. Germline values: CDR1 SGHRS, CDR2 YFSETQ. CDR3 coding DNA: TGCGCCAGCAGCTTTGGGACAGGGGGTCGGGACGAGCAGTACTTC. Translated, it gives CASSFGTGGRDEQYF.

The chain is built from TRBV7-9 and TRBJ1-6; D possibly corresponds to TRBD1 (5 bases). The CDR3 runs 15 residues. Germline loops: CDR1 SEHNR, CDR2 FQNEAQ (reference sequence). Trimming removed 1 base at V and 5 bases at J, with 9 bases between. CDR3 coding DNA: TGTGCCAGCAGCTTAGGGGGCAGCCATAATTCACCCCTCCACTTT. This translates into CASSLGGSHNSPLHF.

V usage is TRBV5-6 and J usage is TRBJ2-1, with D tentatively TRBD2 (7 bases). The CDR3 is 16 amino acids. V was trimmed by 0 bases and J by 0 bases, leaving 10 bases between them. Germline CDR1 and CDR2: SGHDT and YYEEEE. CDR3 in DNA: TGTGCCAGCAGCTTGGGGCGGGGGCCCTCCTACAATGAGCAGTTCTTC. Amino acid sequence: CASSLGRGPSYNEQFF.